The TCR beta chain under discussion was sequenced for a study of T cell responses to AZD1222 COVID-19 vaccine (dated by TCRdb to about 2021). With regard to the full study: TCR sequencing was performed for about 240 trial participants, of whom 207 were given two doses of AZD1222 and around 26 were given two doses of MenACWY control vaccine. Enrollment into the trials was organized by age into subgroups of 18-55, 56-69 and 70-plus years, and those subgroups contained approximately 160, 26 and 62 TCR-sequenced participants, respectively. The research as a whole found: Participants were mostly white British, with more females than males. The authors suggested clonal diversity may have been underestimated. No day 14 peak-response samples were available, so repertoires were characterized only after the peak T cell response. Conclusions about previously exposed vaccinees are limited, since just five to seven AZD1222 recipients were seropositive for SARS-CoV-2 at baseline. After two AZD1222 doses, both the breadth and the depth of spike-specific TCRs were significantly higher than at day 0 and than in MenACWY recipients. Epitopes outside the regions mutated in the B.1.351 and B.1.1.7 variants were reportedly recognized by nearly half of the unique spike-specific TCRs. The 56-69-year group was small, and its depth increase did not reach significance, likely because of low power. The vaccine-associated CD4 TCRs covered the entire spike protein, and the dominant responses fell in regions 160-218 and 743-854.

The CDR3 regions of human TCRbeta chains were subjected to immunosequencing. Turning to the authors' computational methods: TCRs in the repertoires were compared against a reference library of SARS-CoV-2-specific TCRs that had been generated with the MIRA antigen-specificity platform. Breadth was defined as the fraction of unique TCRs that were SARS-CoV-2-associated. Depth was defined as the fraction of total T cells that were SARS-CoV-2-associated. Using the MIRA data, each spike-specific TCR was assigned both to the spike region to which the TCR was reactive and to a CD4 or CD8 class. Log10-transformed breadth and depth values were compared by one-way ANOVA with Sidak's multiple comparisons tests. TCRdb mirrors the immuneACCESS table, restricted to in-frame sequences. Some clones are absent from its copies; in checked studies, under half trace to an unresolved V gene, and the reason for the others is unknown. The V and J calls and clone size are taken from that table; D and trimming were inferred from the DNA. The sample yields 130,000 or so clones; roughly 85% were counted once. The top ten clones comprise approximately 8% of the sample.

With regard to this clone: Its antigen specificity is not known. Qualities for individual bases were not recorded, and no much larger clone is one base off.

What this sample's time point label stands for: about 28 days (+/-7) after the second vaccine dose. The sample's treatment or condition label is to be understood as: meningococcal conjugate vaccine given as trial control. Vaccinee samples were obtained from the UK trials COV001 and COV002, which included a single-blind randomized controlled phase 2/3 trial of AZD1222 (ChAdOx1 nCoV-19) in healthy adults. For TCRbeta chain sequencing, PBMC samples were collected from trial participants at day 0 and at day 28 after the second dose. The germline V gene (reference sequence) provides CDR1 MNHEY and CDR2 SMNVEV. The CDR3, from cysteine to phenylalanine, totals 17 residues. Just the 51-base CDR3 DNA is kept, in frame starting at base 1. V is clipped by 6 bases and J by 4 bases, and the sequence between their germline boundaries is 24 bases long.

The sequences come from peripheral blood, collected 28 days after the second dose of the MenACWY control vaccine. This TCR was sampled from an adult who received the MenACWY meningococcal vaccine as a control. The rearrangement joined TRBV27 to TRBJ1-1, and the D gene may be TRBD1, 5 bases matching. The DNA reads TGTGCCAGCAGCTACTCAACGGGCAGGGTTCGTGTCACTGAAGCTTTCTTT. It is translated as CASSYSTGRVRVTEAFF.